This TCR beta chain emerged from a study of OX40 agonist ivuxolimab in advanced cancers. The CDR3 is made up of 15 amino acids. Germline V lookup: CDR1 MNHEY, CDR2 SVGAGI. V was clipped by 2 bases and J by 6 bases; unmatched bases: 9. Generated by immunoSEQ multiplex PCR, the TCRdb table keeps only in-frame clones and is missing some. The sample lists 25,000 to 30,000 clones, roughly 80% occurring once. This sample comprised CD4+ or CD8+ T cells sorted from blood, obtained in a trial of the OX40 agonist ivuxolimab. V usage is TRBV6-5 and J usage is TRBJ1-2, with TRBD1 matching 7 bases. The sequence was obtained from an adult with an advanced solid tumor such as melanoma, head and neck, liver or kidney cancer. CDR3 residues: CASSYPTGNLNGYTF. The CDR3 coding sequence is TGTGCCAGCAGTTACCCGACAGGGAATCTTAATGGCTACACCTTC.